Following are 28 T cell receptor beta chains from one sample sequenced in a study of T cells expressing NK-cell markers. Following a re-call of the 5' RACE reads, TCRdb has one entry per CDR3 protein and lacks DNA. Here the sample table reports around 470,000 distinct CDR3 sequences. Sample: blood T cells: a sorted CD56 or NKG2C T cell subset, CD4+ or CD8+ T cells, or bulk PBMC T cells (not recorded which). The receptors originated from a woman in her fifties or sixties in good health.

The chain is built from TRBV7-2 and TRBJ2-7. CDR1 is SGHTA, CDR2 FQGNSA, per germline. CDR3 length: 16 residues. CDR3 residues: CASSLVPTVGTYEQYF.

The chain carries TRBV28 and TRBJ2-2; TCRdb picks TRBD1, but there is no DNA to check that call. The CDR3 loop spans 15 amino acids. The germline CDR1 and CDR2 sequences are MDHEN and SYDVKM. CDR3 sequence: CASRDRKGASGELFF.

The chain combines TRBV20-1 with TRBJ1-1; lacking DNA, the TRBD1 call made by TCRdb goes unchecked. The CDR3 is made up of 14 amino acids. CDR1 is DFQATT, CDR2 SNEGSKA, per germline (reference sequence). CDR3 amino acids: CSARGRDGATEAFF.

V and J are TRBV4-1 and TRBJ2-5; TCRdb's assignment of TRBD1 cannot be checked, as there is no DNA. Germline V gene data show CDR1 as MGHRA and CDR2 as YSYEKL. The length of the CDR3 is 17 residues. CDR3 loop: CASSQVGREKGGETQYF.

CDR3 protein: CASSLIGTNTDTQYF. The rearrangement uses TRBV7-9 and TRBJ2-3. CDR3 length: 15 residues. Germline V CDR1 and CDR2: SEHNR, FQNEAQ (reference sequence).

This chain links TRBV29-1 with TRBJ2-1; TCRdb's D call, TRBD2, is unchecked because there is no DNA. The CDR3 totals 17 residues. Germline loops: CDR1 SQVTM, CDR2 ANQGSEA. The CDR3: CSADPRTSESSYNEQFF.

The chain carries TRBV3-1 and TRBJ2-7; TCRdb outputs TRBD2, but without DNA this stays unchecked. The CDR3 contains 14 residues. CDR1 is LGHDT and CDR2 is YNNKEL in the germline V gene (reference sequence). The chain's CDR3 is CASSRLAGGGEQYF.

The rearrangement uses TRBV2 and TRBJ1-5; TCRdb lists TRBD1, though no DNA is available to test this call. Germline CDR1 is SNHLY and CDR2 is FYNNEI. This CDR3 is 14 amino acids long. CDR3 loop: CASSQSGRNQPQHF.

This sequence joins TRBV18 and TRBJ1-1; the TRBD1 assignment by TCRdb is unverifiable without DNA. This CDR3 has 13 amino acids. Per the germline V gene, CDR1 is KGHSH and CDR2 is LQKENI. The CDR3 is CASSQGADTEAFF.

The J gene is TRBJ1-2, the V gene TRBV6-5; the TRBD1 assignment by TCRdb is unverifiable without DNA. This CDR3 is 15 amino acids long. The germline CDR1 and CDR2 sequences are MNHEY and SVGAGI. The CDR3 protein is CASSYSGQGRYGYTF.

The CDR3 region is CSARAEGTGANVLTF. V usage is TRBV20-1 and J usage is TRBJ2-6; without DNA, the TCRdb call of TRBD2 cannot be checked. The CDR3 sequence is 15 residues long. CDR1 is DFQATT and CDR2 is SNEGSKA in the germline V gene (reference sequence).

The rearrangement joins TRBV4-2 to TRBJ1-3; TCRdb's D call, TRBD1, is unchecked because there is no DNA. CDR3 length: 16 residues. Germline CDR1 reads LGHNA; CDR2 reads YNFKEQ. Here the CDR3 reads CASSQDLPQGYNTIYF.

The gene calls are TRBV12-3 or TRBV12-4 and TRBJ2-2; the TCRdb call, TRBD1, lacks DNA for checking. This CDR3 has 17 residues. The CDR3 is CASRDTGTGMNTGELFF.

This CDR3 is CASSLSGGSPDTQYF. This chain links TRBV27 with TRBJ2-3; TCRdb calls TRBD1, which cannot be checked without DNA. Germline lookup yields CDR1 MNHEY and CDR2 SMNVEV (reference sequence). The CDR3 runs 15 residues.

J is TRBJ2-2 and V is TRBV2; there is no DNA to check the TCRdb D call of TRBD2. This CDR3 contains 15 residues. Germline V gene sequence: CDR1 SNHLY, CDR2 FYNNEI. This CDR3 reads CASSEVHSGTGELFF.

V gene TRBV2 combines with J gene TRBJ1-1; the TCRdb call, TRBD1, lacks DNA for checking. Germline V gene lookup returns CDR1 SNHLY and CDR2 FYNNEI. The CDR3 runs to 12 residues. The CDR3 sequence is CASQTGNTEAFF.

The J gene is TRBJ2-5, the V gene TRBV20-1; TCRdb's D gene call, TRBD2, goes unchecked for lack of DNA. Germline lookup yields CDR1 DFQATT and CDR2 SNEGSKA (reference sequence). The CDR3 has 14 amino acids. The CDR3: CSARPLAAQETQYF.

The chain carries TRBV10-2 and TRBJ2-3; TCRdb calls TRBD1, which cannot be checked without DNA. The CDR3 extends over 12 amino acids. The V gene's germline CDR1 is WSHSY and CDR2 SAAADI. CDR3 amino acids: CASKLGADTQYF.

The CDR3 sequence: CASGGFAADTQYF. The chain uses TRBV24-1 and TRBJ2-3. Germline CDR1 KGHDR, CDR2 SFDVKD. CDR3 length equals 13 residues.

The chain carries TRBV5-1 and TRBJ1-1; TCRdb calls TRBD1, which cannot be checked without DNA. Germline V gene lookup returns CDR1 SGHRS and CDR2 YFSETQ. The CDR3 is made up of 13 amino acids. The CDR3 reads CASSRTGQAEAFF.

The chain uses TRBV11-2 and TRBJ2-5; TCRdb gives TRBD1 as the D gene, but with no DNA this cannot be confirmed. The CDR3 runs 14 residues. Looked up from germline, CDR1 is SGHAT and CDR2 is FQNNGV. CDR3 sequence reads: CASSLGGQQETQYF.

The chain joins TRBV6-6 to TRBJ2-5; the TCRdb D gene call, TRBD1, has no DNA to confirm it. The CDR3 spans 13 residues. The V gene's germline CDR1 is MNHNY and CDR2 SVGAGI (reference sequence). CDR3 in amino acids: CASSYADRETQYF.

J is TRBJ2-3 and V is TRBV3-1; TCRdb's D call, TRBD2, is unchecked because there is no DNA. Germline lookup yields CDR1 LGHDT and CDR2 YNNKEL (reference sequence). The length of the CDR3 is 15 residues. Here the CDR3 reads CASGLAGGRTVTQYF.

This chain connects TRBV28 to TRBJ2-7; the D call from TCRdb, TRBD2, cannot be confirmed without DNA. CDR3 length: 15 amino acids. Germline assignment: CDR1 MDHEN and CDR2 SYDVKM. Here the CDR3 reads CASIGTSGRRAEQYF.

CDR3: CASSQSASGPRGTQYF. The chain couples TRBV3-1 to TRBJ2-3; TCRdb outputs TRBD2, but without DNA this stays unchecked. CDR1 is LGHDT, CDR2 YNNKEL, per germline (reference sequence). The CDR3 totals 16 residues.

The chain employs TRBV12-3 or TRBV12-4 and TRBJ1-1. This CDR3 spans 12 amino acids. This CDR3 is CASSALDSGTFF.

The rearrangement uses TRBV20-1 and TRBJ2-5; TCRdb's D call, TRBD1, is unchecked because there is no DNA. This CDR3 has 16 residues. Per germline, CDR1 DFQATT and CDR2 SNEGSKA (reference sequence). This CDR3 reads CSARKSGQGVTETQYF.

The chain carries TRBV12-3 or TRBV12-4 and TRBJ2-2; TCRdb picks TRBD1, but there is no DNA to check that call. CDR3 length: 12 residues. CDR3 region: CASSPGQRELFF.